This T cell receptor beta chain was recovered during a study of shared clonotypes between healthy human individuals. The wider study: CD8 memory received one plate per donor, CD8 naive two, CD4 memory three and CD4 naive three.

Here immunoSEQ multiplex PCR was the method, and the copy in TCRdb shows in-frame clones only, minus some. The repertoire includes roughly 680,000 clones, 72% of them detected once, and less than 2% sits in the top ten. Nashville, Tennessee was home to all donors, who were Caucasian adults. This CDR3 comprises 16 residues. CDR1 is SGHVS, CDR2 FQNEAQ, per germline. Trimming cost V 7 bases and J 3 bases, with 21 bases left between them. The sample comprised memory CD4+ T cells sorted from blood. Subset in this sample: CD45RA-negative fraction. This receptor was taken from a woman aged 25 to 39 in good health. The gene calls are TRBV7-8 and TRBJ1-1; D perhaps matches TRBD1 (5 bases). The CDR3 reads CASTLTRVVLDTEAFF. Here the CDR3 DNA reads TGTGCCAGCACCCTGACCAGGGTTGTGTTGGACACTGAAGCTTTCTTT.